A selection of T cell receptor beta chains follows, all from one sample in a study of shared clonotypes between healthy human individuals. Assay used: immunoSEQ multiplex PCR; TCRdb lists only in-frame clones, some missing. The sample lists some 2,000,000 clones; around 95% were seen once. Material for sequencing was naive CD4+ T cells sorted from blood. Every receptor here comes from a man between 18 and 29 years old in good health. Both conserved end residues are part of each CDR3. Fields, in order: CDR3 length, J gene, V gene, CDR3 protein.

>21|TRBJ2-3|TRBV30
CAWSVVRTSGRAGGRTDTQYF
>13|TRBJ2-7|TRBV25-1
CASSKRGSGEQYF
>17|TRBJ2-4|TRBV5-6
CASSEGTAELAKNIQYF
>13|TRBJ2-5|TRBV2
CASSVSGEKTQYF
>17|TRBJ2-3|TRBV10-3
CAISAGLAGLSTDTQYF
>15|TRBJ2-4|TRBV5-1
CASSLAGGQVDIQYF
>15|TRBJ2-6|TRBV27
CASSDTGAGANVLTF
>14|TRBJ2-5|TRBV15
CATSRDGLGETQYF
>13|TRBJ2-1|TRBV5-1
CASSLAGESEQFF
>14|TRBJ2-3|TRBV10-1
CASSQVGSTDTQYF
>14|TRBJ2-3|TRBV7-2
CASSLALLLHAQYF
>14|TRBJ1-5|TRBV6-6
CASSYSGSDQPQHF
>16|TRBJ1-4|TRBV5-1
CASTGGGTGSGEKLFF
>14|TRBJ1-4|TRBV6-1
CASSLSPEGEKLFF
>16|TRBJ2-2|TRBV7-2
CASSSRRASFTGELFF
>15|TRBJ2-2|TRBV7-3
CASSFRTGGAGELFF
>15|TRBJ2-7|TRBV5-6
CASSLPQPGYYEQYF
>18|TRBJ2-5|TRBV25-1
CASSVTPPGTGGQETQYF
>15|TRBJ2-5|TRBV5-4
CASSLFLAGVETQYF
>13|TRBJ2-7|TRBV18
CASSPPVGGEQYF
>15|TRBJ2-7|TRBV7-9
CASSLGGLAAYEQYF
>15|TRBJ2-2|TRBV19
CASSQPGLTGGELFF
>17|TRBJ1-5|TRBV10-3
CAISESPRQGSNQPQHF
>14|TRBJ1-6|TRBV10-1
CASSGQGDNSPLHF
>13|TRBJ1-2|TRBV11-2
CASRLRQSSGYTF
>11|TRBJ2-5|TRBV2
CASSISETQYF